This TCR beta chain appears in the sequencing data of a study of T cells in localized non-small cell lung cancer. Study results and limitations: Adjacent lung held a median roughly 56 of the top 100 tumor clones. In the blood, greater T cell density corresponded to longer overall survival.

This CDR3 is built from 13 residues. The germline V gene encodes CDR1 LNHDA and CDR2 SQIVND (reference sequence). Trimming left V 6 bases short and J 3 bases short, with 12 bases between. The table lists this clone with a few counts. The target antigen is unknown. Using immunoSEQ multiplex PCR, the repertoire was profiled, and TCRdb retains in-frame clones only, with some absent. The table has 50,000 to 75,000 clones, around 90% seen once; the top ten hold less than 25%. The clonotype originates from a man aged 35-75 years with stage I squamous cell lung carcinoma. The rearrangement uses TRBV19 and TRBJ2-7; tentative D call: TRBD2 (5 bases). The sequences come from peripheral blood, collected before any cancer treatment. The DNA of the CDR3 is TGTGCCAGTAGCCTCGGACTGGTCTACGAGCAGTACTTC. This codes for CASSLGLVYEQYF.